The next 25 T cell receptor beta chains were all read from a single sample in a study of naive and memory T cell subsets. RNA was extracted from roughly 2.6 ml of whole blood of healthy adults. For blood and skin samples, reverse transcription used TCR alpha and beta constant primers. TCRdb re-analysed the 5' RACE reads in MiXCR, keeping a single row per CDR3 protein. This table has tens of thousands of distinct CDR3 sequences, 4% to 4.5% appearing once. The source of these receptors is a male donor in good health.

In this sample, this clonotype turned up many times. The chain combines TRBV10-1 with TRBJ2-2, with D possibly TRBD1 on 6 matching bases. The CDR3 consists of 13 residues. The V end was cut by 6 bases, the J end by 8 bases, with 13 bases between. Germline values: CDR1 WNHNN, CDR2 SYGVQD (reference sequence). The CDR3 loop is CASRRGSAGELFF. The CDR3 bases are TGCGCCAGCAGGAGGGGGTCAGCGGGGGAGCTGTTTTTT.

This clonotype was counted ten times or more. This chain joins TRBV25-1 and TRBJ2-7; either TRBD1 or TRBD2 may fit D (7 bases each). Trimming removed 3 bases from V and 0 bases from J, with 12 bases in between. This CDR3 is 15 amino acids long. Germline V gene data show CDR1 as MGHDK and CDR2 as SYGVNS. Here the CDR3 DNA reads TGTGCCAGCAGTGAGGGGGGGACAGCCTCCTACGAGCAGTACTTC. This gives the protein CASSEGGTASYEQYF.

At least ten counts were recorded for this clonotype. The chain combines TRBV29-1 with TRBJ2-1; the match to TRBD2 covers 8 bases. Trimming removed 4 bases from V and 7 bases from J; junction bases left unmatched: 9. The CDR3 is 14 amino acids. From germline, CDR1 is SQVTM and CDR2 ANQGSEA. This CDR3 is CSVVPAGVVNEQFF. CDR3 in DNA: TGCAGCGTTGTCCCAGCGGGAGTAGTTAATGAGCAGTTCTTC.

The table lists this clonotype with a few counts. This chain connects TRBV28 to TRBJ2-7; TRBD1 is a possible D gene (5 bases). Germline-derived CDR1 and CDR2 are MDHEN and SYDVKM. The CDR3 is 14 residues long. The V end lost 4 bases, the J end lost 0 bases, and 10 bases lay between the germline ends. CDR3 loop: CASSSTTVSYEQYF. In nucleotides, the CDR3 is TGTGCCAGCAGTTCCACGACAGTCTCCTACGAGCAGTACTTC.

This clonotype is medium-sized within its sample. The chain carries TRBV6-4 and TRBJ2-6; D remains unclear. The germline gives CDR1 MRHNA, CDR2 SNTAGT. The ends were cut back, 2 bases at V and 0 bases at J, with 2 bases in the middle. The CDR3 covers 14 residues. The CDR3 sequence: CASSDNSGANVLTF. In DNA, the CDR3 is TGTGCCAGCAGTGACAACTCTGGGGCCAACGTCCTGACTTTC.

There are many counts of this clonotype. The chain couples TRBV7-2 to TRBJ2-5; 7 bases align to TRBD1. Trimming at V came to 8 bases and at J to 2 bases, leaving 8 bases not matched to a gene. The CDR3 runs 14 residues. CDR1 and CDR2 from the germline V gene are SGHTA and FQGNSA. CDR3 residues: CASSRDRPQETQYF. Here the CDR3 DNA reads TGTGCCAGCTCTCGGGACAGACCTCAAGAGACCCAGTACTTC.

This clonotype was observed at least ten times. The chain employs TRBV20-1 and TRBJ1-5; D unresolved. Germline CDR1 and CDR2: DFQATT and SNEGSKA (reference sequence). This CDR3 is 12 amino acids long. V dropped 3 bases and J dropped 1 base, with 4 bases sitting between them. The CDR3 DNA reads TGCAGTGCTAGTCTCAGCAATCAGCCCCAGCATTTT. It yields the protein CSASLSNQPQHF.

In this sample, this clonotype turned up many times. The genes are TRBV28 and TRBJ2-5, with D unresolved. Trimming left V 3 bases short and J 5 bases short, with 13 bases between. From germline, CDR1 is MDHEN and CDR2 SYDVKM. The CDR3 has 14 amino acids. For the CDR3, the DNA is TGTGCCAGCAGTTTTTCATCGTTTGGGGAGACCCAGTACTTC. It is translated as CASSFSSFGETQYF.

This clonotype was recorded many times. The gene calls are TRBV6-2 or TRBV6-3 and TRBJ1-5; 7 bases agree with TRBD1. Losses at the gene ends were 5 bases for V and 8 bases for J; bases not matched to a gene: 9. Germline V lookup: CDR1 MNHEY, CDR2 SVGEGT. The CDR3 has 14 amino acids. CDR3 bases: TGTGCCAGCAGTCCCGGGACAGCTCACGAGCCCCAGCATTTT. Its protein is CASSPGTAHEPQHF.

This clonotype was seen repeatedly, ten times or more. This rearrangement joins TRBV29-1 to TRBJ2-7, with 11 positions matching TRBD1. The germline gives CDR1 SQVTM, CDR2 ANQGSEA. This CDR3 comprises 15 residues. The junction had 8 bases not matched to a gene; V was cut back by 7 bases and J by 0 bases. The CDR3 coding sequence is TGCAGCGCCGGGGGGGGACAGGGGGTCTCCTACGAGCAGTACTTC. Protein product: CSAGGGQGVSYEQYF.

This clonotype has ten or more counts. The V gene is TRBV12-5, the J gene TRBJ1-1; possibly TRBD1 for D (6 bases). CDR1 and CDR2 from the germline V gene are LGHNT and FRNRAP. Trimming shortened V by 3 bases and J by 3 bases, and 23 bases separated the two germline ends. This CDR3 has 18 amino acids. DNA of the CDR3: TGTGCTAGTGGTTTCGCGGCGTCGATGGGGGGCTGGGACACTGAAGCTTTCTTT. This codes for CASGFAASMGGWDTEAFF.

This clonotype was detected ten times or more. V usage is TRBV7-9 and J usage is TRBJ1-1, with D possibly matching TRBD1 (6 bases). The CDR3 totals 14 residues. The germline V gene has CDR1 SEHNR and CDR2 FQNEAQ (reference sequence). Between the trimmed V and J ends, which lost 6 bases and 6 bases, there was a span of 17 bases. CDR3 region: CASRTGLERAEAFF. In DNA, the CDR3 is TGTGCCAGCAGAACAGGGCTCGAGAGGGCTGAAGCTTTCTTT.

This clonotype was seen ten or more times. This chain connects TRBV5-1 to TRBJ1-2; 11 bases map to TRBD1. The CDR3 runs to 17 residues. The germline CDR1 and CDR2 sequences are SGHRS and YFSETQ. The V gene end was trimmed by 4 bases and the J gene end by 6 bases; junction bases not matched to a gene: 14. CDR3 sequence (DNA): TGCGCCAGCAGCGTCGACCGGGACAGGGGGTGGTATAATGGCTACACCTTC. Translated: CASSVDRDRGWYNGYTF.

The table lists this clonotype with many counts. The V call is TRBV10-2, the J call TRBJ2-2, with D possibly matching TRBD2 (5 bases). Per the germline V gene, CDR1 is WSHSY and CDR2 is SAAADI. The CDR3 spans 13 residues. The V gene lost 8 bases and the J gene lost 4 bases, with 11 bases spanning the gap. CDR3 residues: CASLGGSTGELFF. CDR3 nucleotide sequence: TGCGCCAGCCTGGGTGGGAGCACCGGGGAGCTGTTTTTT.

This clonotype was picked up many times. This sequence joins TRBV9 and TRBJ2-2, with 7 positions matching TRBD2. V dropped 4 bases and J dropped 1; count of bases not matched to a gene: 4. The CDR3 is 15 amino acids. The germline V gene has CDR1 SGDLS and CDR2 YYNGEE. CDR3 nucleotide sequence: TGTGCCAGCAGCCCGCGGGGGAGGAACACCGGGGAGCTGTTTTTT. Amino acids: CASSPRGRNTGELFF.

This clonotype was detected many times. The chain uses TRBV3-1 and TRBJ2-7; TRBD1 agrees at 10 bases. CDR1 LGHDT and CDR2 YNNKEL come from the germline V gene (reference sequence). The CDR3 runs to 14 residues. The V and J ends lost 4 bases and 4 bases, in that order; junction bases with no gene match: 4. The CDR3 region is CASSLPDRGYEQYF. In DNA, the CDR3 is TGTGCCAGCAGCCTCCCGGACAGGGGGTACGAGCAGTACTTC.

This clonotype has a count of ten or more. The V call is TRBV6-6, the J call TRBJ2-2; TRBD1 matches 10 bases. Germline trimming cut 6 bases from V and 5 bases from J; bases unmatched to any gene: 6. CDR1 is MNHNY, CDR2 SVGAGI, per germline (reference sequence). CDR3 length: 15 residues. In DNA, the CDR3 is TGTGCCAGCAGCCCGGACAGGGGGGTGACCGGGGAGCTGTTTTTT. This gives the protein CASSPDRGVTGELFF.

This clonotype was found many times. CDR3: CASSQIGTANTGELFF. Here the CDR3 DNA reads TGTGCCAGCAGCCAGATCGGGACGGCGAACACCGGGGAGCTGTTTTTT. The chain couples TRBV7-9 to TRBJ2-2; D assignment may be TRBD1 or TRBD2 (5 bases each). The CDR3 consists of 16 residues. V lost 5 bases to trimming and J lost 0 bases, with 13 bases between them. Germline loops: CDR1 SEHNR, CDR2 FQNEAQ (reference sequence).

This clonotype has only a few counts. The chain couples TRBV20-1 to TRBJ1-1; D possibly corresponds to TRBD1 (5 bases). V was cut by 1 base and J by 1 base, with 10 bases left in between. CDR1 is DFQATT, CDR2 SNEGSKA, per germline (reference sequence). The CDR3 extends over 14 amino acids. CDR3 in amino acids: CSARGGGWNTEAFF. CDR3 bases: TGCAGTGCTAGAGGGGGCGGCTGGAACACTGAAGCTTTCTTT.

This clonotype was detected ten times or more. The rearrangement joins TRBV24-1 to TRBJ1-2; D is possibly TRBD1 (6 bases). V was shortened by 3 bases and J by 8 bases, with 12 bases between the two germline ends. The CDR3 is 13 residues long. Germline values: CDR1 KGHDR, CDR2 SFDVKD. The CDR3 nucleotides are TGTGCCACCAGTGATCATCAGGACAGCGGCTACACCTTC. It specifies CATSDHQDSGYTF.

This clonotype came up many times. The CDR3 loop is CASSLKPAGTGSTDTQYF. CDR3 nucleotide sequence: TGTGCCAGCAGCTTAAAACCCGCCGGGACAGGGAGCACAGATACGCAGTATTTT. The chain links TRBV11-2 to TRBJ2-3, with 9 bases identical to TRBD1. Trimming removed 2 bases from V and 0 bases from J; junction bases left unmatched: 9. Germline V CDR1 and CDR2: SGHAT, FQNNGV. This CDR3 contains 18 residues. Together with reference TRBV11-2 and TRBJ2-3, the CDR3 gives the full variable domain: EAGVAQSPRYKIIEKRQSVAFWCNPISGHATLYWYQQILGQGPKLLIQFQNNGVVDDSQLPKDRFSAERLKGVDSTLKIQPAKLEDSAVYLCASSLKPAGTGSTDTQYFGPGTRLTVL.

This clonotype was detected ten times or more. The rearrangement uses TRBV27 and TRBJ2-1, with D perhaps TRBD2 (6 bases). Trimming took off 6 bases at V and 1 base at J, with 25 bases between the two ends. The germline V gene encodes CDR1 MNHEY and CDR2 SMNVEV (reference sequence). The CDR3 length is 19 residues. The CDR3 region has the DNA TGTGCCAGCAGCCTGCTTGAGGCCGGGGGATTAGGATCCTACAATGAGCAGTTCTTC. Amino acids: CASSLLEAGGLGSYNEQFF.

This clonotype has ten or more counts. This sequence joins TRBV14 and TRBJ2-4; weak D call: TRBD1 (5 bases). With 3 bases removed from V and 7 bases from J, the gap between germline ends came to 16 bases. This CDR3 has 15 residues. Germline CDR1 reads SGHDN; CDR2 reads FVKESK. The chain's CDR3 is CASSQRTTPPNIQYF. In nucleotides, the CDR3 is TGTGCCAGCAGCCAGAGGACAACACCGCCGAACATTCAGTACTTC.

This clonotype was found many times. The chain carries TRBV20-1 and TRBJ2-3; no clear D gene. The CDR3 contains 13 residues. Trimming stripped 6 bases from V and 2 bases from J, with 12 bases between. CDR1 and CDR2 from the germline V gene are DFQATT and SNEGSKA (reference sequence). CDR3 sequence: CSAIPRSTDTQYF. In nucleotides, the CDR3 is TGCAGTGCCATACCCAGGTCCACAGATACGCAGTATTTT.

This clonotype came up many times. The chain couples TRBV12-3 or TRBV12-4 to TRBJ2-6; the match to TRBD1 covers 9 bases. V lost 6 bases, J lost 0 bases, and 21 bases stayed unmatched. This CDR3 contains 22 residues. CDR3 in amino acids: CASRNRGQGLILIGSGANVLTF. The CDR3 DNA is TGTGCCAGCAGAAACCGTGGACAGGGGTTAATATTAATCGGCTCTGGGGCCAACGTCCTGACTTTC.